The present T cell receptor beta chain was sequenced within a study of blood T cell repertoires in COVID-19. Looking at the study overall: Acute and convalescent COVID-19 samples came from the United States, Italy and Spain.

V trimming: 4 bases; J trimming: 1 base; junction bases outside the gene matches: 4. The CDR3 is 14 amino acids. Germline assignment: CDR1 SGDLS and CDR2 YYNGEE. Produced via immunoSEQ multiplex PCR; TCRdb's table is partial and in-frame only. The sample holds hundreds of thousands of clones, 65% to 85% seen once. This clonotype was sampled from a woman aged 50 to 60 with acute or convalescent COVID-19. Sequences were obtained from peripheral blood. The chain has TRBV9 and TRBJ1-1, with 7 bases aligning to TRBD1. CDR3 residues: CASSPGTANTEAFF. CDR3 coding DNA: TGTGCCAGCAGCCCCGGGACAGCGAACACTGAAGCTTTCTTT.